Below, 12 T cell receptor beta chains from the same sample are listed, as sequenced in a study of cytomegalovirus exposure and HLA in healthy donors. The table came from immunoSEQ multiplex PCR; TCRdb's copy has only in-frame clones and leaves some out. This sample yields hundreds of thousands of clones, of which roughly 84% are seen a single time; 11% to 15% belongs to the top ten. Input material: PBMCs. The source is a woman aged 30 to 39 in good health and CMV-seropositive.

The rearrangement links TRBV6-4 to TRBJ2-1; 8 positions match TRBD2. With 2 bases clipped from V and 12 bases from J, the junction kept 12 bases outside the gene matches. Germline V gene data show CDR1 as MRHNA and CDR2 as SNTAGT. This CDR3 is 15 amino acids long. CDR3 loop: CASSDGWSGSGRQFF. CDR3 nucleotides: TGTGCCAGCAGTGACGGGTGGAGCGGGAGTGGTCGGCAGTTCTTC.

The CDR3: CASSLGTSGSRVGEQFF. CDR3 coding DNA: TGTGCCAGCAGCCTGGGGACTAGCGGGAGTAGAGTGGGTGAGCAGTTCTTC. J is TRBJ2-1 and V is TRBV13, with TRBD2 matching 14 bases. The germline V gene has CDR1 PRHDT and CDR2 FYEKMQ (reference sequence). V lost 5 bases and J lost 9; bases outside the gene matches: 12. CDR3 size: 17 residues.

CDR3 region: CASSPKLAFYEQYF. CDR3 DNA sequence: TGTGCCAGCTCACCAAAACTAGCGTTCTACGAGCAGTACTTC. This rearrangement joins TRBV18 to TRBJ2-7; 7 bases agree with TRBD2. This CDR3 has 14 amino acids. Germline V gene lookup returns CDR1 KGHSH and CDR2 LQKENI. Germline trimming cut 2 bases from V and 3 bases from J; bases unmatched to any gene: 4.

CDR3 residues: CASSEGPGQGLYEQYF. The CDR3 DNA reads TGTGCCAGCAGTGAAGGACCGGGACAGGGGCTATACGAGCAGTACTTC. V gene TRBV6-1 combines with J gene TRBJ2-7; 10 nucleotides agree with TRBD1. The CDR3 is 16 residues long. Germline V gene sequence: CDR1 MNHNS, CDR2 SASEGT. V lost 1 base and J lost 4; bases outside the gene matches: 7.

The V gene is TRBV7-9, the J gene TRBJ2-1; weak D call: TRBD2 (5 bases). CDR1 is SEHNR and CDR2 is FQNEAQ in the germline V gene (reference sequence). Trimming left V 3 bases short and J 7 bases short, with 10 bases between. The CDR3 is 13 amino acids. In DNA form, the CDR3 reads TGTGCCAGCAGCTTTGGGGAGAGGAATGAGCAGTTCTTC. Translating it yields CASSFGERNEQFF. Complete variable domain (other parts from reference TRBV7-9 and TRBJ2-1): DTGVSQNPRHKITKRGQNVTFRCDPISEHNRLYWYRQTLGQGPEFLTYFQNEAQLEKSRLLSDRFSAERPKGSFSTLEIQRTEQGDSAMYLCASSFGERNEQFFGPGTRLTVL.

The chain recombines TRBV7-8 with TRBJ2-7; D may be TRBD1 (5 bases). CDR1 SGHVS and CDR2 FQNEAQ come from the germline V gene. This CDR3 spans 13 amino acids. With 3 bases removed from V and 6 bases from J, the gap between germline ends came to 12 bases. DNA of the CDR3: TGTGCCAGCAGCTTCGGTCAGGGTGGCGAGCAGTACTTC. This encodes CASSFGQGGEQYF.

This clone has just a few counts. The DNA for the CDR3 is TGTGCCAGTAGTGCGGGACTGACAGGGTATGGCTACACCTTC. Translation gives CASSAGLTGYGYTF. The chain combines TRBV19 with TRBJ1-2; 7 bases align to TRBD1. Germline lookup yields CDR1 LNHDA and CDR2 SQIVND (reference sequence). The V segment lost 5 bases and the J segment 5 bases; nucleotides outside the gene matches: 8. The CDR3 extends over 14 amino acids.

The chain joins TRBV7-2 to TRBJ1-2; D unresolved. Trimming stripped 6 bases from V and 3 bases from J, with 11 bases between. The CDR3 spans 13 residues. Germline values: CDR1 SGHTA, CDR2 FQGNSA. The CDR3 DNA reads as TGTGCCAGCAGACGGAGGGCGGACTATGGCTACACCTTC. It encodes CASRRRADYGYTF.

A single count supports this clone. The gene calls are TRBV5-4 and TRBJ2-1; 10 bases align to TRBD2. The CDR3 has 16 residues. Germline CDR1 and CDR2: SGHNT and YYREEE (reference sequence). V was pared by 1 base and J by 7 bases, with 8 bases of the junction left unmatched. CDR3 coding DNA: TGTGCCAGCAGCTTGCGCGGGACTAGCGTGGGGAATGAGCAGTTCTTC. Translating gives CASSLRGTSVGNEQFF.

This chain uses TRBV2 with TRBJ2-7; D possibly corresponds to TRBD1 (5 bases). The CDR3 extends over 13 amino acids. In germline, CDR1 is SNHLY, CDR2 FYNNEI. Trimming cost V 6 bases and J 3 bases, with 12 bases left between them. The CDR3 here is CASRDTGDYEQYF. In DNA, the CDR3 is TGTGCCAGCAGGGACACAGGAGACTACGAGCAGTACTTC.

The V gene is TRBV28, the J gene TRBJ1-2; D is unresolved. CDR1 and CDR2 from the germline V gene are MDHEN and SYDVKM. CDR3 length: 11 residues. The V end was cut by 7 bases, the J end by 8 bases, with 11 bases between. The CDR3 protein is CASTTEVGYTF. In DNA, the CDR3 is TGTGCCAGCACCACAGAGGTCGGCTACACCTTC.

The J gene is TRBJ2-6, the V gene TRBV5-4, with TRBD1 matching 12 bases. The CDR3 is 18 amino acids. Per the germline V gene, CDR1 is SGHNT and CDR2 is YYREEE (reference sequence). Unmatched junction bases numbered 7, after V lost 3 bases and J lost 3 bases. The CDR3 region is CASSSPGQGARGANVLTF. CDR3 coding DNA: TGTGCCAGCAGCTCGCCGGGACAGGGGGCGCGTGGGGCCAACGTCCTGACTTTC.